These 25 T cell receptor beta chains originate from one sample sequenced in a study of cytomegalovirus exposure and HLA in healthy donors. In the PCR, 60 Vbeta and 13 Jbeta primers were used. Clones were read by immunoSEQ multiplex PCR, and TCRdb kept only the in-frame ones, dropping some. Here the sample spans about 83,000 clones, roughly 79% being singletons. What was sequenced was PBMCs. The receptors stem from a woman aged 25 to 39 in good health and CMV-seronegative.

This chain joins TRBV2 and TRBJ1-2, with unresolved D. Germline V CDR1 and CDR2: SNHLY, FYNNEI. The CDR3 totals 13 residues. V was trimmed by 4 bases and J by 4 bases, leaving 10 bases between them. The CDR3 is CASSVAGTYGYTF. DNA for the CDR3: TGTGCCAGCAGTGTCGCAGGCACCTATGGCTACACCTTC.

This clone was seen only a few times. CDR3 residues: CASSPTDRGEQYF. CDR3 bases: TGCGCCAGCAGCCCAACGGACAGGGGCGAGCAGTACTTC. This chain links TRBV5-1 with TRBJ2-5; 9 bases match TRBD1. The J call may be wrong; the DNA end is better matched by TRBJ2-7. CDR3 length: 13 amino acids. Looked up from germline, CDR1 is SGHRS and CDR2 is YFSETQ.

The chain combines TRBV7-6 with TRBJ2-3, with 13 nucleotides matching TRBD2. V lost 5 bases to trimming and J lost 8 bases; unmatched junction nucleotides: 10. Germline loops: CDR1 SGHVS, CDR2 FNYEAQ. The CDR3 is made up of 16 amino acids. CDR3 sequence (DNA): TGTGCCAGCAGCCCCCCCGGACTAGCGGGAGAGGGTACGCAGTATTTT. It is translated as CASSPPGLAGEGTQYF.

About this clone itself: Given a much more abundant clone one base away, this may be a read error. The chain uses TRBV4-1 and TRBJ2-1; TRBD2 matches at 8 bases. The CDR3 length is 17 residues. Germline V gives CDR1 MGHRA, CDR2 YSYEKL. V lost 2 bases and J lost 6; bases outside the gene matches: 12. The CDR3 region has the DNA TGCGCCAGCAGCCAACTTGTGGGGCTAGCGGGCCCCAATGAGCAGTTCTTC. It translates to CASSQLVGLAGPNEQFF.

This chain connects TRBV4-2 to TRBJ1-5, with TRBD1 matching 10 bases. Trimming removed 2 bases from V and 4 bases from J; junction bases left unmatched: 17. This CDR3 has 20 amino acids. Germline V CDR1 and CDR2: LGHNA, YNFKEQ. The CDR3 here is CASSQHWRWGQGSRNQPQHF. The CDR3 nucleotides are TGTGCCAGCAGCCAACATTGGCGTTGGGGACAGGGGTCGCGGAATCAGCCCCAGCATTTT.

The chain links TRBV30 to TRBJ1-4; D not resolved. Trimming pared 3 bases from V and 2 bases from J, leaving 10 bases between. Germline assignment: CDR1 GTSNPN and CDR2 SVGIG (reference sequence). There are 14 residues in the CDR3. The CDR3 is CAWRPGSTNEKLFF. The CDR3 DNA reads as TGTGCCTGGAGACCGGGAAGTACTAATGAAAAACTGTTTTTT.

This sequence joins TRBV7-2 and TRBJ2-7; 8 bases fit TRBD2. The V gene's germline CDR1 is SGHTA and CDR2 FQGNSA. CDR3 length: 14 amino acids. Trimming removed 8 bases from V and 6 bases from J; junction bases left unmatched: 12. CDR3 nucleotide sequence: TGTGCCAGCTCCCCATGGCGGGAGGCCGCCGAGCAGTACTTC. It yields the protein CASSPWREAAEQYF. The whole variable domain, filled in from reference TRBV7-2 and TRBJ2-7, reads GAGVSQSPSNKVTEKGKDVELRCDPISGHTALYWYRQSLGQGLEFLIYFQGNSAPDKSGLPSDRFSAERTGGSVSTLTIQRTQQEDSAVYLCASSPWREAAEQYFGPGTRLTVT.

The chain has TRBV25-1 and TRBJ2-7, with TRBD1 identical over 11 bases. Losses at the gene ends were 4 bases for V and 3 bases for J; bases not matched to a gene: 2. The CDR3 is 14 residues long. Per germline, CDR1 MGHDK and CDR2 SYGVNS. Here the CDR3 reads CASSAGTGGYEQYF. CDR3 sequence (DNA): TGTGCCAGCAGTGCCGGGACAGGGGGCTACGAGCAGTACTTC.

The V gene is TRBV4-2, the J gene TRBJ2-7; TRBD2 matches at 7 bases. Germline V gene data show CDR1 as LGHNA and CDR2 as YNFKEQ. V lost 0 bases to trimming and J lost 5 bases; unmatched junction nucleotides: 19. CDR3 length equals 19 residues. CDR3 sequence (DNA): TGTGCCAGCAGCCAAGATGGTGTACTCGGGGCGGGAGTATTCAACGAGCAGTACTTC. Translation: CASSQDGVLGAGVFNEQYF.

This chain uses TRBV27 with TRBJ1-1; D possibly corresponds to TRBD1 (6 bases). Trimming stripped 5 bases from V and 5 bases from J, with 15 bases between. Germline CDR1 is MNHEY and CDR2 is SMNVEV (reference sequence). The CDR3 is 14 residues long. The CDR3 DNA sequence: TGTGCCAGCAGTACCCGACAGGAAGGGACTGAAGCTTTCTTT. Amino acid sequence: CASSTRQEGTEAFF.

J is TRBJ2-2 and V is TRBV5-1, with 8 positions matching TRBD2. Germline V gene sequence: CDR1 SGHRS, CDR2 YFSETQ. V was clipped by 4 bases and J by 4 bases; unmatched bases: 15. CDR3 length: 18 amino acids. The CDR3: CASSPRWSGGRATGELFF. The CDR3 DNA is TGCGCCAGCAGCCCCCGATGGAGCGGGGGACGCGCCACCGGGGAGCTGTTTTTT.

This clone was seen only once. This chain links TRBV28 with TRBJ2-6; D uncertain. The CDR3 extends over 15 amino acids. V was trimmed by 5 bases and J by 0 bases, leaving 8 bases between them. Germline lookup yields CDR1 MDHEN and CDR2 SYDVKM. CDR3 loop: CASSVDNSGANVLTF. The DNA of the CDR3 is TGTGCCAGCAGTGTCGACAACTCTGGGGCCAACGTCCTGACTTTC.

The CDR3 DNA reads TGTGCCAGTAGTATCGGCGGGGAGGGAACCTACGAGCAGTACTTC. Its translation is CASSIGGEGTYEQYF. This chain joins TRBV19 and TRBJ2-7; 7 nucleotides agree with TRBD2. Germline CDR1 is LNHDA and CDR2 is SQIVND (reference sequence). This CDR3 spans 15 amino acids. J gave up 2 bases and V 3 bases, and 7 bases lay outside the gene matches. The variable domain in full, with the rest retrieved from reference TRBV19 and TRBJ2-7, is DGGITQSPKYLFRKEGQNVTLSCEQNLNHDAMYWYRQDPGQGLRLIYYSQIVNDFQKGDIAEGYSVSREKKESFPLTVTSAQKNPTAFYLCASSIGGEGTYEQYFGPGTRLTVT.

V usage is TRBV19 and J usage is TRBJ1-1; a possible D gene is TRBD1 (5 bases). Germline-derived CDR1 and CDR2 are LNHDA and SQIVND (reference sequence). This CDR3 contains 15 residues. V gave up 3 bases and J gave up 3 bases, with 14 bases separating them. CDR3 in amino acids: CASSIRNGRDTEAFF. CDR3 coding DNA: TGTGCCAGTAGTATTCGTAACGGCAGGGACACTGAAGCTTTCTTT.

V usage is TRBV5-1 and J usage is TRBJ1-1, with D possibly being TRBD1 (5 bases). Trimming cost V 2 bases and J 4 bases, with 9 bases left between them. CDR3 size: 13 residues. CDR1 and CDR2 from the germline V gene are SGHRS and YFSETQ. The CDR3 DNA reads TGCGCCAGCAGCTTAACAGGAATCACTGAAGCTTTCTTT. This translates into CASSLTGITEAFF.

This clone was found once. V usage is TRBV4-2 and J usage is TRBJ2-5; D is perhaps TRBD2 (6 bases). Per the germline V gene, CDR1 is LGHNA and CDR2 is YNFKEQ. Between the trimmed V and J ends, which lost 4 bases and 7 bases, there was a span of 7 bases. The CDR3 covers 11 residues. The CDR3 DNA reads TGTGCCAGCAGCCCCGGGAGGACCCAGTACTTC. Its protein product is CASSPGRTQYF.

The chain has TRBV27 and TRBJ1-1, with D possibly being TRBD1 (5 bases). CDR1 and CDR2 from the germline V gene are MNHEY and SMNVEV (reference sequence). The CDR3 consists of 15 residues. V dropped 4 bases and J dropped 1 base, with 13 bases sitting between them. CDR3 DNA sequence: TGTGCCAGCAGTTCTCGGTGGGGGGGGAACACTGAAGCTTTCTTT. Protein sequence: CASSSRWGGNTEAFF.

J is TRBJ2-2 and V is TRBV28; tentatively, D is TRBD1 (6 bases). Trimming shortened V by 2 bases and J by 6 bases, and 10 bases separated the two germline ends. Germline V gives CDR1 MDHEN, CDR2 SYDVKM. CDR3 length: 14 amino acids. CDR3 sequence: CASSLGNRAGELFF. The DNA of the CDR3 is TGTGCCAGCAGTTTAGGCAACAGGGCCGGGGAGCTGTTTTTT.

DNA for the CDR3: TGTGCCAGCAGCTTTACTCCTCCTCAAGAGACCCAGTACTTC. This translates into CASSFTPPQETQYF. V and J are TRBV7-9 and TRBJ2-5; D is uncertain. Germline CDR1 SEHNR, CDR2 FQNEAQ (reference sequence). This CDR3 comprises 14 residues. The V end lost 3 bases, the J end lost 2 bases, and 10 bases lay between the germline ends. Combining the CDR3 with reference TRBV7-9 and TRBJ2-5 gives the whole variable domain DTGVSQNPRHKITKRGQNVTFRCDPISEHNRLYWYRQTLGQGPEFLTYFQNEAQLEKSRLLSDRFSAERPKGSFSTLEIQRTEQGDSAMYLCASSFTPPQETQYFGPGTRLLVL.

The sample holds a few counts of this clone. The rearrangement links TRBV21-1 to TRBJ1-2. TRBV21-1 is a known pseudogene. CDR3 length: 19 residues. The DNA for the CDR3 is TGTGCCAGCAGCAAAATGGGAGGAGCTAGAATGTTCGCGTACTATGGCTACACCTTC. Amino acids: CASSKMGGARMFAYYGYTF.

This clone was seen once. V gene TRBV10-3 combines with J gene TRBJ1-1; 10 nucleotides match TRBD1. Germline V lookup: CDR1 ENHRY, CDR2 SYGVKD. The CDR3 loop spans 17 amino acids. The V segment lost 5 bases and the J segment 0 bases; nucleotides outside the gene matches: 9. Here the CDR3 reads CAISTPDRGAMNTEAFF. CDR3 DNA sequence: TGTGCCATCAGTACGCCGGACAGGGGGGCCATGAACACTGAAGCTTTCTTT.

This clone was detected once. The CDR3 DNA reads as TGTGCCAGCAGTGTGACAGGGGGGACCTACACCTTC. Its translation is CASSVTGGTYTF. The V call is TRBV6-1, the J call TRBJ1-2, with 9 bases fitting TRBD1. There are 12 residues in the CDR3. Germline V gene lookup returns CDR1 MNHNS and CDR2 SASEGT. Losses at the gene ends were 4 bases for V and 10 bases for J; bases not matched to a gene: 4.

The chain joins TRBV27 to TRBJ1-2; 10 bases match TRBD1. In germline, CDR1 is MNHEY, CDR2 SMNVEV (reference sequence). The CDR3 runs 17 residues. Unmatched junction bases numbered 11, after V lost 5 bases and J lost 2 bases. Here the CDR3 DNA reads TGTGCCAGCAGTGTCGACAGGGGGCCAGCATGGAACTATGGCTACACCTTC. The encoded protein is CASSVDRGPAWNYGYTF.

The chain couples TRBV29-1 to TRBJ1-4, with D possibly matching TRBD1 (5 bases). In germline, CDR1 is SQVTM, CDR2 ANQGSEA. The CDR3 has 12 residues. The DNA for the CDR3 is TGCAGTTACGGGACTGGGCCCGAAAAACTGTTTTTT. Amino acids: CSYGTGPEKLFF.

The chain uses TRBV5-4 and TRBJ2-1, with TRBD2 as a possible D gene (6 bases). Germline loops: CDR1 SGHNT, CDR2 YYREEE (reference sequence). V lost 0 bases and J 9 bases, leaving 13 bases between the germline ends. This CDR3 is built from 14 residues. The CDR3: CASSLDGGVGEQFF. The DNA of the CDR3 is TGTGCCAGCAGCTTGGACGGGGGAGTAGGTGAGCAGTTCTTC.